One sample yielded the 6 T cell receptor beta chains listed below, sequenced in a study of cytomegalovirus exposure and HLA in healthy donors. PCR amplification relied on 60 Vbeta primers (plus 13 Jbeta primers). TCRdb's copy holds only in-frame clones and misses some; the assay was immunoSEQ multiplex PCR. The sample shows more than 50,000 clones, roughly 70% of them seen only once. The sequenced material came from PBMCs. The receptors stem from a woman between 50 and 59 years old in good health and CMV-seropositive.

The chain recombines TRBV27 with TRBJ2-1; D possibly corresponds to TRBD2 (6 bases). Trimming stripped 5 bases from V and 6 bases from J, with 14 bases between. The germline CDR1 and CDR2 sequences are MNHEY and SMNVEV (reference sequence). The CDR3 consists of 14 residues. CDR3 region: CASSPIAGGNEQFF. CDR3 nucleotide sequence: TGTGCCAGCAGTCCCATAGCCGGGGGCAATGAGCAGTTCTTC.

The V call is TRBV9, the J call TRBJ1-3; no reliable D call. Germline CDR1 is SGDLS and CDR2 is YYNGEE. The ends were cut back, 0 bases at V and 0 bases at J, with 7 bases in the middle. CDR3 size: 15 residues. CDR3 sequence (DNA): TGTGCCAGCAGCGTAGCCCCTAGCTCTGGAAACACCATATATTTT. Amino acid sequence: CASSVAPSSGNTIYF.

V is TRBV10-3 and J is TRBJ2-7; D might be TRBD1 (5 bases). Germline lookup yields CDR1 ENHRY and CDR2 SYGVKD. Between the trimmed V and J ends, which lost 10 bases and 2 bases, there was a span of 21 bases. This CDR3 is 15 amino acids long. CDR3 bases: TGTGCCACCGATCGTGCAGGGCGATCCCCCTACGAGCAGTACTTC. Translation gives CATDRAGRSPYEQYF.

V and J are TRBV2 and TRBJ1-5; D is perhaps TRBD1 (5 bases). This CDR3 region has 14 residues. Germline V gives CDR1 SNHLY, CDR2 FYNNEI. Trimming pared 4 bases from V and 4 bases from J, leaving 11 bases between. This chain's CDR3 is CASSVSGVNQPQHF. DNA for the CDR3: TGTGCCAGCAGTGTTTCGGGGGTAAATCAGCCCCAGCATTTT.

This clone was seen once. The rearrangement uses TRBV9 and TRBJ1-6, with 7 bases that match TRBD1. After removal of 3 bases from V and 9 bases from J, the junction contained 3 bases not matched to a gene. Per the germline V gene, CDR1 is SGDLS and CDR2 is YYNGEE. CDR3 length equals 13 residues. As DNA, the CDR3 is TGTGCCAGCAGCGGACAGGGTATTTCACCCCTCCACTTT. Translating it yields CASSGQGISPLHF.

The chain is built from TRBV5-6 and TRBJ2-2; TRBD1 matches at 7 bases. The CDR3 runs 18 residues. V lost 2 bases, J lost 6 bases, and 16 bases stayed unmatched. The germline gives CDR1 SGHDT, CDR2 YYEEEE. This CDR3 is CASSFRLQGTLNPGELFF. CDR3 nucleotide sequence: TGTGCCAGCAGCTTCCGACTACAGGGGACCCTCAACCCCGGGGAGCTGTTTTTT. Looking up the rest from reference TRBV5-6 and TRBJ2-2 gives the full variable domain: DAGVTQSPTHLIKTRGQQVTLRCSPKSGHDTVSWYQQALGQGPQFIFQYYEEEERQRGNFPDRFSGHQFPNYSSELNVNALLLGDSALYLCASSFRLQGTLNPGELFFGEGSRLTVL.